Listed below are T cell receptor beta chains from one sample, sequenced in a study of OX40 agonist ivuxolimab in advanced cancers. TCRdb keeps only in-frame clones here, not all; method: immunoSEQ multiplex PCR. The sample contains 25,000 or so clones, approximately 73% of which appear only once. This sample comprised CD4+ or CD8+ T cells sorted from blood, obtained in a trial of the OX40 agonist ivuxolimab. The receptor set was obtained from an adult with an advanced solid tumor such as melanoma, head and neck, liver or kidney cancer. Each CDR3 is given with its conserved first and last residue. Each record gives: clone size, J gene, D gene, V gene, CDR3 DNA, CDR3 protein. The D gene is left open where the match is weak. Not every row has a clone size; where given, it reads once, few, many or a size class.

>.|TRBJ1-1|.|TRBV2
TGTGCCAGTACAGGTACCTCGAACACTGAAGCTTTCTTT
CASTGTSNTEAFF
>.|TRBJ1-6|.|TRBV5-4
TGTGCCAGCAGCCCCGATAGCTCCTATAATTCACCCCTCCACTTT
CASSPDSSYNSPLHF
>.|TRBJ2-3|TRBD2|TRBV9
TGTGCCAGCAGCGCGAAGGCGGGGGATAGTGATACGCAGTATTTT
CASSAKAGDSDTQYF
>.|TRBJ1-2|.|TRBV7-3
TGTGCCAGCAGCCCCTGGGGGGGGACTAACTATGGCTACACCTTC
CASSPWGGTNYGYTF
>.|TRBJ2-5|.|TRBV10-3
TGTGCTACTGCTGGGGGTCCGAAGACCCAGTACTTC
CATAGGPKTQYF
>.|TRBJ2-7|TRBD1|TRBV7-9
TGTGCCAGCAGCTTAGAGAGGCAGGGGGCCTACGAGCAGTACTTC
CASSLERQGAYEQYF
>.|TRBJ1-4|TRBD1|TRBV27
TGTGCCAGCAGTGGGACAGGGGGAACGAATGAAAAACTGTTTTTT
CASSGTGGTNEKLFF
>.|TRBJ1-2|.|TRBV5-4
TGTGCCAGCAGCCAAGAGGGTGTCGGGGACTATGGCTACACCTTC
CASSQEGVGDYGYTF
>.|TRBJ2-2|.|TRBV11-1
TGTGCCAGCAGCTTACTCTACACCGGGGAGCTGTTTTTT
CASSLLYTGELFF
>few|TRBJ1-5|.|TRBV21-1
TGTGCCAGCAGCCCCCGACGTCGAGAGAATCAGCCCCAGCATTTT
CASSPRRRENQPQHF
>.|TRBJ2-2|.|TRBV5-6
TGTGCCAGCACCGTTTTAGCCGGGGAGCTGTTTTTT
CASTVLAGELFF
>.|TRBJ1-2|.|TRBV5-4
TGTGCCAGCAGCTTGGGGACAGCCCCTCGGTATGGCTACACCTTC
CASSLGTAPRYGYTF
>few|TRBJ2-5|TRBD1|TRBV7-8
TGTGCCAGCAGCCAACCGGGACAGGGTCCCATTGAAGAGACCCAGTACTTC
CASSQPGQGPIEETQYF
>once|TRBJ2-7|TRBD1|TRBV28
TGTGCCAGCAGTTCACGGCTAGACAGGGGCTACGAGCAGTACTTC
CASSSRLDRGYEQYF
>.|TRBJ1-2|.|TRBV10-3
TGTGCCATCAGTGACCCCAAGTATGGCTACACCTTC
CAISDPKYGYTF
>.|TRBJ1-1|.|TRBV27
TGTGCCAGCAGGTCTACTACTGAAGCTTTCTTT
CASRSTTEAFF
>.|TRBJ1-2|.|TRBV11-3
TGTGCCAGCAGCTTATCCATTTCCGCCCCGTGGGGCTACACCTTC
CASSLSISAPWGYTF
>.|TRBJ2-1|TRBD2|TRBV4-1
TGCGCCAGCAGCCAAGGTATAGCGGGGGGTCCCCACAATGAGCAGTTCTTC
CASSQGIAGGPHNEQFF
>.|TRBJ2-1|.|TRBV5-4
TGTGCCAGCAGCTTGCGGCGCTCGAACCCCTACAATGAGCAGTTCTTC
CASSLRRSNPYNEQFF
>.|TRBJ2-7|TRBD1|TRBV4-1
TGCGCCAGCAGCCACCGGGGACAGGGTGCCTCCTACGAGCAGTACTTC
CASSHRGQGASYEQYF
>.|TRBJ1-3|TRBD1|TRBV7-9
TGTGCCAGCAGCGTGACAGGGGTCTCTGGAAACACCATATATTTT
CASSVTGVSGNTIYF
>.|TRBJ1-1|TRBD1|TRBV6-1
TGTGCCAGCAGTCCCTGGACAGGAAACACTGAAGCTTTCTTT
CASSPWTGNTEAFF
>.|TRBJ1-1|TRBD1|TRBV4-1
TGCGCCAGCAGCCAGACAGGGGGTGGGAGCACTGAAGCTTTCTTT
CASSQTGGGSTEAFF
>.|TRBJ2-3|.|TRBV4-3
TGCGCCAGCAGCCAAGGCGGGGGCGCGACAGATACGCAGTATTTT
CASSQGGGATDTQYF
>.|TRBJ2-3|.|TRBV30
TGTGCCTGGACCCCCCCGGGACACGAGGGGTTCGATACGCAGTATTTT
CAWTPPGHEGFDTQYF
>few|TRBJ1-3|.|TRBV6-5
TGTGCCAGCAGTTACAGAGGCCCCGGAAACACCATATATTTT
CASSYRGPGNTIYF
>medium-sized|TRBJ2-7|TRBD1|TRBV5-1
TGCGCCAGCAAACCCTACGGGACAGGGGTCCACGAGCAGTACTTC
CASKPYGTGVHEQYF
>once|TRBJ1-2|.|TRBV29-1
TGCAGCGTTGGCCAGCCCAACTATGGCTACACCTTC
CSVGQPNYGYTF
>.|TRBJ2-1|TRBD1|TRBV2
TGTGCCAGCAGTGGGGCAGGGGGAAGGAATGAGCAGTTCTTC
CASSGAGGRNEQFF
>.|TRBJ2-3|.|TRBV13
TGTGCCAGCAGCACCCTTAGCGGTACCGACACAGATACGCAGTATTTT
CASSTLSGTDTDTQYF
>.|TRBJ1-6|TRBD1|TRBV5-4
TGTGCCAGCAGCTTAGAAGGACAGGGGTTAGATTCACCCCTCCACTTT
CASSLEGQGLDSPLHF
>few|TRBJ1-6|.|TRBV13
TGTGCCAGCAGGTTCACAAATTCACCCCTCCACTTT
CASRFTNSPLHF
>.|TRBJ2-7|.|TRBV30
TGTGCCTGGAGTAATGGGGCAACCTACGAGCAGTACTTC
CAWSNGATYEQYF
>.|TRBJ1-2|.|TRBV28
TGTGCCAGCAGGCTTGGGGTTGGAGATGGCTACACCTTC
CASRLGVGDGYTF
>few|TRBJ1-3|TRBD1|TRBV19
TGTGCCACCGGACAGGGTAACACCATATATTTT
CATGQGNTIYF
>.|TRBJ1-6|.|TRBV2
TGTGCCAGCAAAGAATGGGGGCCCTATAATTCACCCCTCCACTTT
CASKEWGPYNSPLHF
>.|TRBJ2-3|.|TRBV7-3
TGTGCCAGCAGCCCCGGACTGAACACAGATACGCAGTATTTT
CASSPGLNTDTQYF
>few|TRBJ1-1|.|TRBV6-5
TGTGCCAGCAGGCTAACAGGGAACACTGAAGCTTTCTTT
CASRLTGNTEAFF
>.|TRBJ2-7|.|TRBV6-6
TGTGCCAGCAGTTACAATCCAGGATCCTCCTACGAGCAGTACTTC
CASSYNPGSSYEQYF
>.|TRBJ2-1|.|TRBV29-1
TGCAGCGTTGAGTACCTAGGCTACAATGAGCAGTTCTTC
CSVEYLGYNEQFF
>.|TRBJ2-2|TRBD1|TRBV19
TGTGCCAGTAGTCTGCAACGGACAGGCACCGGGGAGCTGTTTTTT
CASSLQRTGTGELFF
>.|TRBJ2-7|.|TRBV5-4
TGTGCCAGCAGCTTGCGCAGTCGAGATTACGAGCAGTACTTC
CASSLRSRDYEQYF
>.|TRBJ2-5|.|TRBV7-9
TGTGCCAGCCGACCCGCTACAGAGACCCAGTACTTC
CASRPATETQYF
>.|TRBJ1-1|.|TRBV28
TGTGCCAGCAGTTTACGGTTCGAAGCTTTCTTT
CASSLRFEAFF
>.|TRBJ2-5|.|TRBV28
TGTGCCAGCAGTTTAGCTGGACGGTCCCAAGAGACCCAGTACTTC
CASSLAGRSQETQYF
>once|TRBJ1-1|.|TRBV2
TGTGCCAGCAGTGATAATAAAGGGGGCACTGAAGCTTTCTTT
CASSDNKGGTEAFF
>many|TRBJ2-2|TRBD2|TRBV5-6
TGTGCCAGCAGCTTCGAACTAGCGGGGGTTACAGGGGAGCTGTTTTTT
CASSFELAGVTGELFF
>.|TRBJ2-7|TRBD2|TRBV4-1
TGCGCCAGCAGCCTAAGGACTAGCGGTTCCTCCTACGAGCAGTACTTC
CASSLRTSGSSYEQYF
>.|TRBJ2-7|TRBD2|TRBV7-4
TGTGCCAGCAGCCGGTGGCGGGGGGGCCGGAAGGGCGAGCAGTACTTC
CASSRWRGGRKGEQYF
>.|TRBJ1-2|.|TRBV9
TGTGCCAGCAGCCTAGCCAAGGGGAGGGCTAACTATGGCTACACCTTC
CASSLAKGRANYGYTF
>.|TRBJ2-3|.|TRBV7-9
TGTGCCAGCAGTGTCCCGGGTGATACGCAGTATTTT
CASSVPGDTQYF
>.|TRBJ1-3|.|TRBV7-2
TGTGCCAGCAGCTTACCAGGGGTCACTGGAAACACCATATATTTT
CASSLPGVTGNTIYF
>.|TRBJ2-7|.|TRBV5-6
TGTGCCAGCAGCCCCTGGTCGGGTTCGGGCTACGAGCAGTACTTC
CASSPWSGSGYEQYF